Sequencing of this T cell receptor (beta chain) was carried out in a study of immune evolution from preneoplasia to lung adenocarcinoma. Study results and caveats: Later-stage lesions seemingly showed higher T cell density and diversity than normal lung.

Two lung cancer pathologists independently confirmed each histologic diagnosis. The protocol was immunoSEQ multiplex PCR, while the TCRdb copy is restricted to in-frame clones and leaves out a portion. The sample includes about 5,000 clones, roughly 88% seen only once; the top ten take just over 8%. With regard to this clone: Its specificity is not known.

The length of the CDR3 is 12 residues. V lost 5 bases and J lost 7, with 12 bases in between. Germline V lookup: CDR1 SEHNR, CDR2 FQNEAQ (reference sequence). This receptor was taken from a person between 70 and 80 years old with lung adenocarcinoma. This chain links TRBV7-9 with TRBJ2-7, with D possibly matching TRBD1 (5 bases). Material: FFPE lung adenocarcinoma in situ tissue. This CDR3 is CASSPTAREQYF. The CDR3 DNA reads as TGTGCCAGCAGCCCGACAGCCAGGGAGCAGTACTTC.